This T cell receptor (beta chain) was found in a study of T cells in Graves' hyperthyroidism and ophthalmopathy. For this clonotype: The antigen is undetermined.

Study findings and constraints: Through a model of 13 V-J features, ophthalmopathy was separated from stable hyperthyroidism. Most thyroid-expanded clonotypes above 0.001 were also found in blood.

CDR1 LNHDA and CDR2 SQIVND come from the germline V gene (reference sequence). Between the trimmed V and J ends, which lost 3 bases and 2 bases, there was a span of 8 bases. This CDR3 has 14 residues. Amplified TCR beta CDR3 regions came from RNA transcripts. RT-PCR in the first round (using the HTBI primer set) targeted the TCR CDR3. Each CDR3 protein gets one entry after TCRdb re-called the multiplex PCR reads with MiXCR. The sample lists about 640,000 distinct CDR3 sequences, approximately 42% occurring once. This receptor was taken from an adult man with Graves' disease, either hyperthyroidism or ophthalmopathy (not recorded which). The sequenced sample consisted of peripheral blood or thyroid tissue (not recorded which). The chain links TRBV19 to TRBJ1-5; D not certain. The CDR3 nucleotides are TGTGCCAGTAGTATTGCGGGTGGCAATCAGCCCCAGCATTTT. Its protein is CASSIAGGNQPQHF.